The 21 T cell receptor beta chains below all came from one sample that was sequenced in a study of T-cell reconstitution after alpha-beta-depleted transplantation in children (dated by TCRdb to 2016 to 2017). Library creation used PCR. Reads for this sample came from an Illumina HiSeq 2500. Molecular barcoding was employed in the preparation of TCR libraries, with unique molecular identifiers being used to normalize TCRbeta repertoire quantification. TCRdb reworked the public reads: Q25 trimming with fastp, MiXCR clone assembly, productive beta chains retained. Each CDR3 protein gets just one entry, which takes the most common genes and DNA from the rows behind it. The sample table holds more than 100,000 distinct CDR3 sequences, of which roughly 24% were seen once. The ten top clones hold 10% to 13% of the sample. What this sample's treatment or condition label stands for: allogeneic hematopoietic cell transplantation with graft depleted of TCRalphabeta T cells and CD19 B cells.

Specimen: PBMCs, mostly from graft donor cells, collected 180 days after TCRalphabeta/CD19-depleted stem cell transplant. Source of these receptors: a male patient between 2 and 15 years old who had a stem cell transplant for chronic granulomatous disease, so the T cells may come from the graft donor.

V usage is TRBV12-3 or TRBV12-4 and J usage is TRBJ2-1, with no clear D. The CDR3 runs 12 residues. V shed 10 bases and J shed 6 bases, with 13 bases lying between them. The CDR3 DNA sequence: TGTGCCACCCAGAAAAATGCCAATGAGCAGTTCTTC. This sequence encodes CATQKNANEQFF.

The CDR3 reads CATSRDLWEQYF. CDR3 coding DNA: TGTGCCACCAGCAGAGACTTGTGGGAGCAGTATTTT. V gene TRBV15 combines with J gene TRBJ2-3; D is ambiguous. CDR3 length: 12 amino acids. The ends were cut back, 0 bases at V and 11 bases at J, with 9 bases in the middle. Germline lookup yields CDR1 LNHNV and CDR2 YYDKDF (reference sequence).

The chain is built from TRBV5-1 and TRBJ1-2, with D uncertain. Trimming removed 0 bases from V and 12 bases from J, with 15 bases in between. From germline, CDR1 is SGHRS and CDR2 YFSETQ. There are 13 residues in the CDR3. CDR3 nucleotides: TGCGCCAGCAGCTTGGTGCTGTCAGGAGGCCACACCTTC. This codes for CASSLVLSGGHTF. Full variable domain (remainder filled in from reference TRBV5-1 and TRBJ1-2): KAGVTQTPRYLIKTRGQQVTLSCSPISGHRSVSWYQQTPGQGLQFLFEYFSETQRNKGNFPGRFSGRQFSNSRSEMNVSTLELGDSALYLCASSLVLSGGHTFGSGTRLTVV.

There are many counts of this clonotype. The chain uses TRBV7-8 and TRBJ1-5; 9 positions agree with TRBD1. CDR1 is SGHVS and CDR2 is FQNEAQ in the germline V gene. The CDR3 is made up of 15 amino acids. The V and J ends lost 6 bases and 5 bases, in that order; junction bases with no gene match: 8. This CDR3 reads CASRRDRGGYQPQHF. The CDR3 DNA reads TGTGCCAGCAGACGCGACAGGGGGGGGTATCAGCCCCAGCATTTT. The whole variable domain, remainder taken from reference TRBV7-8 and TRBJ1-5, is GAGVSQSPRYKVAKRGQDVALRCDPISGHVSLFWYQQALGQGPEFLTYFQNEAQLDKSGLPSDRFFAERPEGSVSTLKIQRTQQEDSAVYLCASRRDRGGYQPQHFGDGTRLSIL.

There are many counts of this clonotype. The chain has TRBV4-3 and TRBJ2-5, with 7 bases matching TRBD2. This CDR3 spans 14 amino acids. V shed 1 base, J shed 5 bases, and the junction held 4 bases outside the gene matches. Germline V gene sequence: CDR1 LGHNA, CDR2 YSLEER. Here the CDR3 reads CASSQGTSPETQYF. The CDR3 DNA follows: TGCGCCAGCAGCCAAGGGACTAGTCCCGAGACCCAGTACTTC.

The chain is built from TRBV5-1 and TRBJ1-6, with 7 positions matching TRBD1. The CDR3 has 14 residues. V shed 0 bases, J shed 6 bases, and the junction held 0 bases outside the gene matches. Germline assignment: CDR1 SGHRS and CDR2 YFSETQ. CDR3 nucleotide sequence: TGCGCCAGCAGCTTGGGACAGGGTAATTCACCCCTCCACTTT. Translating gives CASSLGQGNSPLHF.

Only a few counts were recorded for this clonotype. This chain joins TRBV27 and TRBJ2-4; TRBD1 or TRBD2 may be the D gene (5 bases each). This CDR3 spans 11 amino acids. Germline values: CDR1 MNHEY, CDR2 SMNVEV (reference sequence). The V gene lost 5 bases and the J gene lost 14 bases, with 13 bases spanning the gap. CDR3 sequence: CASSVGDVEYF. CDR3 DNA: TGTGCCAGCAGTGTAGGGGACGTGGAGTACTTC.

This clonotype was observed many times. This rearrangement joins TRBV18 to TRBJ2-7, with TRBD2 matching 11 bases. This CDR3 has 14 amino acids. After removal of 3 bases from V and 3 bases from J, the junction contained 1 base not matched to a gene. The germline CDR1 and CDR2 sequences are KGHSH and LQKENI. Here the CDR3 DNA reads TGTGCCAGCTCACCGGGGACTAGCGGCTACGAGCAGTACTTC. Its protein is CASSPGTSGYEQYF.

This clonotype was found a few times. The gene calls are TRBV12-3 or TRBV12-4 and TRBJ1-2, with D possibly matching TRBD1 (6 bases). CDR3 length equals 13 residues. V was clipped by 10 bases and J by 6 bases, with 18 bases between them. Written as DNA, the CDR3 is TGTGCCACCCTGCTTCGACGGGGGCATGGCTACACCTTC. Its translation is CATLLRRGHGYTF.

This clonotype was recorded at least ten times. The rearrangement uses TRBV7-2 and TRBJ2-7; tentative D call: TRBD1 (5 bases). The CDR3 has 13 amino acids. V lost 6 bases and J 2 bases, leaving 11 bases between the germline ends. CDR1 SGHTA and CDR2 FQGNSA come from the germline V gene. The CDR3 coding sequence is TGTGCCAGCAGTAGACAGACTCCCTACGAGCAGTACTTC. The encoded protein is CASSRQTPYEQYF.

This clonotype occurred a few times. The V and J genes are TRBV4-1 and TRBJ2-1, with TRBD2 matching 9 bases. V shed 0 bases and J 4 bases; nucleotides not matched to a gene: 4. The CDR3 length is 16 residues. The germline gives CDR1 MGHRA, CDR2 YSYEKL. Written as DNA, the CDR3 is TGCGCCAGCAGCCAAGAGTGGACTAGCGTTTACAATGAGCAGTTCTTC. It yields the protein CASSQEWTSVYNEQFF.

This clonotype turned up a few times. The chain joins TRBV20-1 to TRBJ2-5; D is perhaps TRBD1 (7 bases). The germline V gene encodes CDR1 DFQATT and CDR2 SNEGSKA (reference sequence). Trimming pared 6 bases from V and 0 bases from J, leaving 14 bases between. The CDR3 is 14 residues long. The CDR3 DNA reads as TGCAGTGCGGAGGGACAGTTGTACCAAGAGACCCAGTACTTC. This gives the protein CSAEGQLYQETQYF.

This clonotype was seen many times. The rearrangement links TRBV6-5 to TRBJ2-5, with D possibly being TRBD1 (6 bases). The CDR3 has 15 amino acids. Trimming removed 3 bases from V and 2 bases from J, with 13 bases in between. The germline CDR1 and CDR2 sequences are MNHEY and SVGAGI. CDR3 in amino acids: CASSYGPRGQETQYF. CDR3 DNA sequence: TGTGCCAGCAGTTATGGACCAAGGGGGCAAGAGACCCAGTACTTC.

This clonotype was found many times. This rearrangement joins TRBV7-6 to TRBJ2-3, with 10 nucleotides matching TRBD2. The CDR3 has 18 residues. The V gene end was trimmed by 4 bases and the J gene end by 3 bases; junction bases not matched to a gene: 13. Germline CDR1 SGHVS, CDR2 FNYEAQ. The CDR3 DNA sequence: TGTGCCAGCAGCTCAGACGTGCCTAGCGGGAGTAGGACAGATACGCAGTATTTT. Its protein product is CASSSDVPSGSRTDTQYF.

This clonotype was seen only a few times. This chain links TRBV12-3 or TRBV12-4 with TRBJ2-1; 9 nucleotides agree with TRBD1. There are 13 residues in the CDR3. J lost 7 bases, V lost 4 bases, and 2 bases had no gene match. CDR3 DNA: TGTGCCAGCAGTTCCGACAGGGGGAATGAGCAGTTCTTC. Protein sequence: CASSSDRGNEQFF.

This chain links TRBV2 with TRBJ1-5, with D unresolved. V lost 11 bases and J 2 bases, leaving 31 bases between the germline ends. Germline V gene lookup returns CDR1 SNHLY and CDR2 FYNNEI. The CDR3 spans 19 residues. CDR3 residues: CAFCLGGMAVLSGNQPQHF. CDR3 in DNA: TGTGCCTTCTGCCTAGGAGGGATGGCCGTATTATCTGGCAATCAGCCCCAGCATTTT.

The sample holds many counts of this clonotype. V is TRBV27 and J is TRBJ1-2, with unresolved D. CDR1 and CDR2 from the germline V gene are MNHEY and SMNVEV (reference sequence). The CDR3 is 14 amino acids. V lost 4 bases to trimming and J lost 10 bases, with 19 bases between them. CDR3: CASSSGSQQPFYTF. CDR3 bases: TGTGCCAGCAGTTCTGGATCCCAACAGCCATTCTACACCTTC.

The chain carries TRBV3-1 and TRBJ2-7; 7 positions agree with TRBD2. V was clipped by 4 bases and J by 2 bases; unmatched bases: 5. This CDR3 spans 14 amino acids. Per germline, CDR1 LGHDT and CDR2 YNNKEL (reference sequence). The CDR3 DNA sequence: TGTGCCAGCAGCCTTTGGGGGAGGGCCTACGAGCAGTACTTC. It is translated as CASSLWGRAYEQYF.

The chain combines TRBV27 with TRBJ2-3; D unclear. Germline CDR1 reads MNHEY; CDR2 reads SMNVEV (reference sequence). This CDR3 has 12 residues. The V end lost 4 bases, the J end lost 11 bases, and 13 bases lay between the germline ends. CDR3 nucleotides: TGTGCCAGCAGTTCACCTCCCCAGGAGCAGTATTTT. Amino acids: CASSSPPQEQYF.

As for this clonotype: Germline is not matched at one junction end, which may reflect a read error. This chain's CDR3 is CASSLDFREIYPF. For the CDR3, the DNA is TGTGCCAGCAGCTTAGACTTCAGGGAGATATACCCCTTT. The V call is TRBV7-9, the J call TRBJ1-1; possible D gene TRBD1, 5 bases. This CDR3 has 13 amino acids. Germline-derived CDR1 and CDR2 are SEHNR and FQNEAQ (reference sequence).

The chain employs TRBV20-1 and TRBJ1-2; TRBD1 aligns across 10 bases. The CDR3 spans 16 residues. Looked up from germline, CDR1 is DFQATT and CDR2 is SNEGSKA (reference sequence). V lost 6 bases, J lost 5 bases, and 15 bases stayed unmatched. CDR3 DNA sequence: TGCAGTGCCCCCCGTCAGGGACAGGGGCTCTCATATGGCTACACCTTC. Amino acids: CSAPRQGQGLSYGYTF.